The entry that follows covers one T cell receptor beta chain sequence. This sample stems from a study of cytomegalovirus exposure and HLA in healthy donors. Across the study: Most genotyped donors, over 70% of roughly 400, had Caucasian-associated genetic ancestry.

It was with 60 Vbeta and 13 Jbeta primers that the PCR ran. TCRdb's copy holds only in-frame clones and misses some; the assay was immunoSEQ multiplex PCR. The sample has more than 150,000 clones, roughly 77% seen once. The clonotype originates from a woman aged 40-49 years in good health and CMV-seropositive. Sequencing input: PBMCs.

CDR3 in amino acids: CASSLYDGGRSDTQYF. CDR3 DNA sequence: TGTGCCAGCAGTTTATATGATGGGGGCAGGTCTGATACGCAGTATTTT. The chain is built from TRBV27 and TRBJ2-3, with D possibly being TRBD1 (6 bases). V was trimmed by 1 base and J by 6 bases, leaving 17 bases between them. This CDR3 spans 16 amino acids. Germline assignment: CDR1 MNHEY and CDR2 SMNVEV (reference sequence).